What follows are 18 T cell receptor beta chains derived from one specimen sequenced in a study of T-cell reconstitution after alpha-beta-depleted transplantation in children. Unique molecular identifiers were incorporated when the TCRbeta library was constructed. MiXCR was run by TCRdb on the PCR reads, yielding one entry per CDR3 protein. In the table there are hundreds of thousands of distinct CDR3 sequences, over 10% of which are singletons. The specimen was PBMCs, collected before TCRalphabeta/CD19-depleted stem cell transplant. The receptors come from a girl between 2 and 10 years old with congenital amegakaryocytic thrombocytopenia, due to receive a stem cell transplant.

The V gene is TRBV12-3 or TRBV12-4, the J gene TRBJ1-2; TRBD1 might be the D (5 bases). The CDR3 is 13 amino acids. Trimming took off 3 bases at V and 4 bases at J, with 9 bases between the two ends. The CDR3 is CASSLTEPYGYTF. CDR3 sequence (DNA): TGTGCCAGCAGTTTGACAGAACCCTATGGCTACACCTTC.

This clonotype was seen at least ten times. The chain joins TRBV21-1 to TRBJ1-4; the tabulated D call, TRBD1, remains unverified against the DNA. TRBV21-1 is tagged as a pseudogene. The CDR3 is 15 amino acids. CDR3 loop: CASSIRQAVNEKLFF. As DNA, the CDR3 is TGTGCCAGCAGCATACGACAGGCCGTTAATGAAAAACTGTTTTTT.

The chain carries TRBV29-1 and TRBJ1-1, with 8 nucleotides matching TRBD1. In germline, CDR1 is SQVTM, CDR2 ANQGSEA. V dropped 7 bases and J dropped 1; count of bases not matched to a gene: 5. This CDR3 has 13 residues. CDR3 in amino acids: CSARDRTNTEAFF. CDR3 sequence (DNA): TGCAGCGCTAGGGACAGGACGAACACTGAAGCTTTCTTT.

This clonotype was seen a handful of times. The rearrangement uses TRBV5-1 and TRBJ2-7; 8 bases line up with TRBD2. The CDR3 length is 15 residues. Germline assignment: CDR1 SGHRS and CDR2 YFSETQ. The V gene end was trimmed by 3 bases and the J gene end by 6 bases; junction bases not matched to a gene: 11. DNA for the CDR3: TGCGCCAGCAGCTCCGATCAGTGGGGGACTAGCGAGCAGTACTTC. Translating gives CASSSDQWGTSEQYF.

This clonotype was found many times. The V gene is TRBV5-1, the J gene TRBJ1-5; D is perhaps TRBD1 (5 bases). Deletions cut 3 bases from V and 6 bases from J, with 13 bases between. CDR1 and CDR2 (germline): SGHRS, YFSETQ. The CDR3 contains 14 residues. CDR3 sequence: CASSSGILGQPQHF. CDR3 DNA sequence: TGCGCCAGCAGCTCAGGGATTCTCGGTCAGCCCCAGCATTTT.

This clonotype has at least ten counts. This chain uses TRBV7-6 with TRBJ1-1, with 9 bases fitting TRBD1. CDR3 length: 16 residues. Per germline, CDR1 SGHVS and CDR2 FNYEAQ. V trimming: 3 bases; J trimming: 1 base; junction bases outside the gene matches: 6. The CDR3 sequence is CASSFTGGAANTEAFF. CDR3 nucleotide sequence: TGTGCCAGCAGCTTTACAGGGGGCGCGGCGAACACTGAAGCTTTCTTT.

The table lists this clonotype with many counts. Lacking the conserved final phenylalanine or tryptophan, this CDR3 likely reflects a read error. The DNA is omitted, as the CDR3 cannot be located on it reliably, and the CDR3 follows TCRdb's listing. V gene TRBV24-1 combines with J gene TRBJ2-7. The CDR3 adds up to 8 amino acids, both ends counted. CDR1 and CDR2 from the germline V gene are KGHDR and SFDVKD. Here the CDR3 reads CATSDSTA.

Many counts were recorded for this clonotype. The chain carries TRBV12-3 or TRBV12-4 and TRBJ1-2; tentatively, D is TRBD1 (5 bases). The CDR3 runs to 13 residues. Trimming pared 11 bases from V and 2 bases from J, leaving 15 bases between. This CDR3 is CASLSWGNYGYTF. The CDR3 bases are TGTGCCTCCCTTTCGTGGGGCAACTATGGCTACACCTTC.

This clonotype was seen repeatedly, ten times or more. The rearrangement joins TRBV12-5 to TRBJ2-7; 7 bases fit TRBD1. The CDR3 loop spans 14 amino acids. The V and J ends lost 0 bases and 3 bases, in that order; junction bases with no gene match: 2. The V gene's germline CDR1 is LGHNT and CDR2 FRNRAP. The CDR3 nucleotides are TGTGCTAGTGGTTTGGTACAGGGGATCTACGAGCAGTACTTC. This sequence encodes CASGLVQGIYEQYF.

This clonotype was observed a handful of times. The genes are TRBV10-2 and TRBJ1-3, with D unresolved. V lost 0 bases, J lost 3 bases, and 6 bases lay in between. The CDR3 totals 14 residues. Germline V gene sequence: CDR1 WSHSY, CDR2 SAAADI. CDR3 sequence: CASSESSIGNTIYF. The CDR3 DNA reads as TGCGCCAGCAGTGAGTCCAGTATTGGAAACACCATATATTTT.

This clonotype has a count of ten or more. This sequence joins TRBV4-1 and TRBJ1-5; 7 bases are shared with TRBD1. The CDR3 length is 20 residues. The trim removed 5 bases at V and 0 bases at J, leaving 19 bases unmatched. Per germline, CDR1 MGHRA and CDR2 YSYEKL. The CDR3 spells CASSYEQGPPVRYSNQPQHF. The CDR3 DNA sequence: TGCGCCAGCAGCTATGAACAGGGGCCTCCGGTGCGTTATAGCAATCAGCCCCAGCATTTT.

The chain is built from TRBV5-6 and TRBJ1-4; D might be TRBD1 (6 bases). The CDR3 length is 14 residues. V lost 0 bases and J lost 10, with 13 bases in between. Germline CDR1 is SGHDT and CDR2 is YYEEEE. The CDR3 DNA follows: TGTGCCAGCAGCTTGGGACAGGTCTCGGGAAAACTGTTTTTT. It yields the protein CASSLGQVSGKLFF.

CDR3 amino acids: CAWSEETQYF. The DNA of the CDR3 is TGTGCCTGGAGTGAAGAGACCCAGTACTTC. V usage is TRBV30 and J usage is TRBJ2-5, with D uncertain. The CDR3 totals 10 residues. Germline V lookup: CDR1 GTSNPN, CDR2 SVGIG (reference sequence). The V end was cut by 1 base, the J end by 3 bases, with 0 bases between.

This clonotype was seen a handful of times. The chain links TRBV13 to TRBJ2-1; D may be TRBD2 (5 bases). This CDR3 spans 13 amino acids. Germline CDR1 PRHDT, CDR2 FYEKMQ (reference sequence). V dropped 0 bases and J dropped 9 bases, with 9 bases sitting between them. CDR3 coding DNA: TGTGCCAGCAGCTTAGGCCGGGGAACTGAGCAGTTCTTC. Protein product: CASSLGRGTEQFF. The full variable domain, with the rest looked up from reference TRBV13 and TRBJ2-1, is AAGVIQSPRHLIKEKRETATLKCYPIPRHDTVYWYQQGPGQDPQFLISFYEKMQSDKGSIPDRFSAQQFSDYHSELNMSSLELGDSALYFCASSLGRGTEQFFGPGTRLTVL.

This clonotype was seen many times. At one end, the junction sequence differs from germline, possibly due to a read error. The genes are TRBV18 and TRBJ1-5, with 7 bases lining up with TRBD1. Per the germline V gene, CDR1 is KGHSH and CDR2 is LQKENI. The CDR3 is 13 residues long. The CDR3 spells CASSPQGNQPQHF. The CDR3 nucleotides are TGCGCCAGCAGCCCACAGGGGAATCAGCCCCAGCATTTT.

This clonotype came up a few times. This may arise from a read error, as a much more abundant clone is one base away. The chain recombines TRBV7-9 with TRBJ2-7; the D gene is possibly TRBD2 (5 bases). Trimming stripped 5 bases from V and 2 bases from J, with 10 bases between. Germline loops: CDR1 SEHNR, CDR2 FQNEAQ (reference sequence). The CDR3 contains 13 residues. The CDR3 protein is CASSLDLTYEQYF. Here the CDR3 DNA reads TGTGCCAGCAGCCTGGACTTAACCTACGAGCAGTACTTC.

The chain links TRBV6-2 or TRBV6-3 to TRBJ2-1, with D possibly being TRBD1 (6 bases). There are 15 residues in the CDR3. The germline V gene has CDR1 MNHEY and CDR2 SVGEGT. The ends were cut back, 2 bases at V and 0 bases at J, with 8 bases in the middle. CDR3 protein: CASSYETGSYNEQFF. The CDR3 DNA reads TGTGCCAGCAGTTACGAGACAGGCTCCTACAATGAGCAGTTCTTC.

This clonotype was detected a few times. This chain uses TRBV7-9 with TRBJ1-1, with a weak D call TRBD1 (6 bases). Germline CDR1 reads SEHNR; CDR2 reads FQNEAQ (reference sequence). CDR3 size: 16 residues. Trimming took off 1 base at V and 0 bases at J, with 12 bases between the two ends. CDR3 sequence: CASSLGRGAMNTEAFF. The CDR3 DNA reads TGTGCCAGCAGCTTAGGGAGGGGGGCGATGAACACTGAAGCTTTCTTT.